One T cell receptor (beta chain) is described in this entry. The data originate from a study of technical replicates of blood from a few donors. Clones were read by immunoSEQ multiplex PCR, and TCRdb kept only the in-frame ones, dropping some. The data hold some 80,000 clones, with approximately 96% observed a single time. CDR1 is SGHTA and CDR2 is FQGNSA in the germline V gene. Trimming cost V 7 bases and J 7 bases, with 16 bases left between them. This CDR3 is 13 amino acids long. The sequence was collected from a human donor in good health. The chain has TRBV7-2 and TRBJ1-2; D is ambiguous. The specimen was T cells isolated from PBMCs. In DNA form, the CDR3 reads TGTGCCAGCACTGAGGTCCTCTTGGTTGGCTACACCTTC. Protein sequence: CASTEVLLVGYTF.